This passage covers 31 T cell receptor beta chains from one sample sequenced in a study of identical twins. TCRdb independently ran MiXCR on the 5' RACE reads; one entry per CDR3 protein. The sample yields more than 1.5 million distinct CDR3 sequences, around a third seen once. The sample comprised cord blood. Source of these receptors: a newborn girl in good health.

This clonotype was seen more than once but under ten times. The chain is built from TRBV3-1 and TRBJ1-2; TRBD1 might be the D (6 bases). V gave up 2 bases and J gave up 3 bases, with 19 bases separating them. CDR3 length: 17 amino acids. In germline, CDR1 is LGHDT, CDR2 YNNKEL (reference sequence). CDR3 loop: CASSQMTGVRTDYGYTF. CDR3 coding DNA: TGTGCCAGCAGCCAAATGACAGGCGTACGGACTGACTATGGCTACACCTTC.

This sequence joins TRBV3-1 and TRBJ2-1, with 7 bases matching TRBD1. This CDR3 has 14 amino acids. The V gene end was trimmed by 3 bases and the J gene end by 6 bases; junction bases not matched to a gene: 5. Germline values: CDR1 LGHDT, CDR2 YNNKEL (reference sequence). CDR3 DNA: TGTGCCAGCAGCCATACCGACAGGGTCAATGAGCAGTTCTTC. Protein sequence: CASSHTDRVNEQFF.

This clonotype was counted between two and nine times. V gene TRBV20-1 combines with J gene TRBJ2-7; a possible D gene is TRBD1 (5 bases). This CDR3 contains 14 residues. Germline CDR1 is DFQATT and CDR2 is SNEGSKA (reference sequence). The V end was cut by 1 base, the J end by 2 bases, with 12 bases between. CDR3 in amino acids: CSARVGASPYEQYF. The CDR3, as DNA: TGCAGTGCTAGAGTAGGGGCTTCCCCCTACGAGCAGTACTTC.

Ten or more counts support this clonotype. This chain connects TRBV5-1 to TRBJ2-7; D unresolved. This CDR3 contains 13 residues. Germline values: CDR1 SGHRS, CDR2 YFSETQ. V lost 0 bases and J lost 4, with 8 bases in between. The CDR3 loop is CASSLESQYEQYF. DNA of the CDR3: TGCGCCAGCAGCTTGGAATCCCAGTACGAGCAGTACTTC. The complete variable domain, with remaining parts taken from reference TRBV5-1 and TRBJ2-7, reads KAGVTQTPRYLIKTRGQQVTLSCSPISGHRSVSWYQQTPGQGLQFLFEYFSETQRNKGNFPGRFSGRQFSNSRSEMNVSTLELGDSALYLCASSLESQYEQYFGPGTRLTVT.

In this sample, this clonotype turned up once. This chain links TRBV25-1 with TRBJ1-5, with 8 bases that match TRBD1. Germline CDR1 reads MGHDK; CDR2 reads SYGVNS. The CDR3 extends over 17 amino acids. Germline trimming cut 6 bases from V and 0 bases from J; bases unmatched to any gene: 10. CDR3: CASSSGQAKYSNQPQHF. CDR3 sequence (DNA): TGTGCCAGCAGCTCGGGACAGGCCAAATATAGCAATCAGCCCCAGCATTTT.

The genes are TRBV5-1 and TRBJ2-3; tentative D call: TRBD2 (5 bases). The CDR3 runs 14 residues. Trimming took 4 bases from V and 6 from J, leaving 15 bases between them. Looked up from germline, CDR1 is SGHRS and CDR2 is YFSETQ. The CDR3 DNA reads as TGCGCCAGCAGCCTACGACGGCGAGGGGATACGCAGTATTTT. Translated, it gives CASSLRRRGDTQYF.

The gene calls are TRBV7-8 and TRBJ2-3; D unclear. The germline V and J ends were trimmed by 3 bases and 5 bases, with 12 bases remaining between them. Germline-derived CDR1 and CDR2 are SGHVS and FQNEAQ. The CDR3 contains 14 residues. The CDR3: CASSLEGFVDTQYF. CDR3 nucleotides: TGTGCCAGCAGCTTGGAAGGGTTCGTAGATACGCAGTATTTT.

This chain uses TRBV4-1 with TRBJ2-7; 10 bases fit TRBD2. Germline trimming cut 3 bases from V and 3 bases from J; bases unmatched to any gene: 11. The CDR3 covers 17 residues. In germline, CDR1 is MGHRA, CDR2 YSYEKL. CDR3 bases: TGCGCCAGCAGCCATCCCGCCCAGCGGGGGGGGATCTACGAGCAGTACTTC. Its translation is CASSHPAQRGGIYEQYF.

The V call is TRBV7-2, the J call TRBJ2-7, with 9 bases identical to TRBD2. Trimming took 2 bases from V and 0 from J; bases not matched to a gene: 8. The germline gives CDR1 SGHTA, CDR2 FQGNSA. The CDR3 is 17 residues long. CDR3 nucleotide sequence: TGTGCCAGCAGCTTATACGCGGGGACTAGCCTCTCCTACGAGCAGTACTTC. Translation gives CASSLYAGTSLSYEQYF.

This clonotype has only a few counts. The chain uses TRBV7-2 and TRBJ1-2, with no clear D. V shed 0 bases and J shed 8 bases, with 7 bases lying between them. The CDR3 has 12 amino acids. Germline V gene lookup returns CDR1 SGHTA and CDR2 FQGNSA. DNA of the CDR3: TGTGCCAGCAGCTTAGCGATAGGAGGCTACACCTTC. It encodes CASSLAIGGYTF.

The genes are TRBV12-3 or TRBV12-4 and TRBJ1-5; tentatively, D is TRBD1 (5 bases). V lost 3 bases to trimming and J lost 3 bases, with 12 bases between them. The CDR3 has 15 amino acids. The chain's CDR3 is CASSFRGGDNQPQHF. In DNA form, the CDR3 reads TGTGCCAGCAGTTTCCGGGGGGGGGACAATCAGCCCCAGCATTTT.

V is TRBV4-1 and J is TRBJ2-3, with D perhaps TRBD2 (5 bases). Germline CDR1 MGHRA, CDR2 YSYEKL. The CDR3 loop spans 14 amino acids. V was shortened by 4 bases and J by 10 bases, with 18 bases between the two germline ends. This CDR3 is CASSLALVPRAQYF. The CDR3 coding sequence is TGCGCCAGCAGCCTCGCACTAGTCCCCCGCGCGCAGTATTTT.

The rearrangement links TRBV11-2 to TRBJ2-7; 8 bases are a match to TRBD2. The CDR3 has 15 residues. Germline-derived CDR1 and CDR2 are SGHAT and FQNNGV. The V and J ends lost 0 bases and 4 bases, in that order; junction bases with no gene match: 5. CDR3 protein: CASSLEGAGAYEQYF. In DNA, the CDR3 is TGTGCCAGCAGCTTAGAAGGAGCGGGGGCGTACGAGCAGTACTTC.

V and J are TRBV20-1 and TRBJ2-5, with unresolved D. The closer fit of TRBJ2-7 to the DNA end suggests the J call may be wrong. CDR1 is DFQATT and CDR2 is SNEGSKA in the germline V gene (reference sequence). The CDR3 extends over 11 amino acids. DNA of the CDR3: TGCAGTGCTAGGTACAGATACGAGCAGTACTTC. Encoded protein: CSARYRYEQYF.

The chain carries TRBV16 and TRBJ1-6; D gene uncertain. CDR1 KGHSY and CDR2 FQNENV come from the germline V gene. The CDR3 is made up of 15 amino acids. V shed 4 bases and J shed 8 bases, with 15 bases lying between them. CDR3: CASSRVRLSDSPLHF. The CDR3 DNA sequence: TGTGCCAGCAGCCGCGTGAGATTGTCAGATTCACCCCTCCACTTT.

J is TRBJ1-5 and V is TRBV3-1; unclear D gene. Trimming pared 1 base from V and 1 base from J, leaving 8 bases between. CDR1 and CDR2 from the germline V gene are LGHDT and YNNKEL (reference sequence). This CDR3 spans 15 amino acids. CDR3 loop: CASSQGQWSNQPQHF. In nucleotides, the CDR3 is TGTGCCAGCAGCCAAGGGCAATGGAGCAATCAGCCCCAGCATTTT.

This clonotype was seen once. Compared with germline, one end of the junction differs, possibly owing to a read error. This rearrangement joins TRBV20-1 to TRBJ2-1, with 9 bases lining up with TRBD2. This CDR3 is 14 amino acids long. CDR1 DFQATT and CDR2 SNEGSKA come from the germline V gene (reference sequence). CDR3 bases: TGCAGTGCTAGTCTGGGGACTAGCTACAATGAGCAGTCCTTC. It translates to CSASLGTSYNEQSF.

J is TRBJ1-5 and V is TRBV20-1; possible D gene TRBD1, 6 bases. There are 15 residues in the CDR3. Trimming removed 8 bases at V and 1 base at J, with 18 bases between. Germline lookup yields CDR1 DFQATT and CDR2 SNEGSKA (reference sequence). The CDR3, as DNA: TGCAGTACCTCCACCCGGCAGGGGAGCAATCAGCCCCAGCATTTT. Protein sequence: CSTSTRQGSNQPQHF.

This chain uses TRBV19 with TRBJ2-3, with D hard to call. V dropped 1 base and J dropped 6 bases, with 8 bases sitting between them. This CDR3 region has 13 residues. CDR1 LNHDA and CDR2 SQIVND come from the germline V gene (reference sequence). CDR3 residues: CASSIGSQDTQYF. CDR3 nucleotides: TGTGCCAGTAGTATAGGATCCCAGGATACGCAGTATTTT. The variable domain in full, completed from reference TRBV19 and TRBJ2-3, reads DGGITQSPKYLFRKEGQNVTLSCEQNLNHDAMYWYRQDPGQGLRLIYYSQIVNDFQKGDIAEGYSVSREKKESFPLTVTSAQKNPTAFYLCASSIGSQDTQYFGPGTRLTVL.

J is TRBJ1-2 and V is TRBV14; unclear D gene. The V gene lost 4 bases and the J gene lost 8 bases, with 11 bases spanning the gap. The CDR3 is made up of 12 amino acids. CDR1 is SGHDN, CDR2 FVKESK, per germline. The CDR3 is CASSLGKGGYTF. The CDR3 DNA reads TGTGCCAGCAGCCTAGGAAAGGGAGGCTACACCTTC.

The table lists this clonotype with many counts. The rearrangement links TRBV29-1 to TRBJ2-1; the D is unclear. The CDR3 covers 15 residues. Germline V gives CDR1 SQVTM, CDR2 ANQGSEA. Trimming took 3 bases from V and 0 from J, leaving 12 bases between them. The CDR3 region has the DNA TGCAGCGTTGACCTCCTTTCTAGCTCCTACAATGAGCAGTTCTTC. This sequence encodes CSVDLLSSSYNEQFF.

V usage is TRBV3-1 and J usage is TRBJ1-1; D gene ambiguous. This CDR3 is built from 15 residues. Germline CDR1 LGHDT, CDR2 YNNKEL (reference sequence). Trimming took 0 bases from V and 1 from J, leaving 9 bases between them. CDR3 in amino acids: CASSQELRENTEAFF. CDR3 DNA: TGTGCCAGCAGCCAAGAGTTGAGGGAGAACACTGAAGCTTTCTTT.

For this clonotype: This may stem from a read error, because a much larger clone lies one nucleotide away. J is TRBJ2-1 and V is TRBV20-1; the match to TRBD2 covers 8 bases. The V gene's germline CDR1 is DFQATT and CDR2 SNEGSKA (reference sequence). The CDR3 is 13 residues long. The CDR3: CSPSGPSYNEQFF. The DNA for the CDR3 is TGCAGTCCTAGCGGGCCCTCCTACAATGAGCAGTTCTTC.

This clonotype was counted a few times. The chain links TRBV2 to TRBJ2-1, with TRBD2 matching over 9 bases. Germline V gives CDR1 SNHLY, CDR2 FYNNEI. This CDR3 is built from 13 residues. The V and J ends lost 7 bases and 4 bases, in that order; junction bases with no gene match: 2. The CDR3 protein is CASTSGTYNEQFF. CDR3 in DNA: TGTGCCAGCACTAGCGGGACTTACAATGAGCAGTTCTTC.

The chain has TRBV7-2 and TRBJ2-3; 12 positions agree with TRBD2. CDR3 size: 19 residues. Germline assignment: CDR1 SGHTA and CDR2 FQGNSA. The ends lost 2 bases at V and 1 base at J; junction bases unmatched: 10. Here the CDR3 DNA reads TGTGCCAGCAGCTTAAACCCTGGACGACTAGCGGGAGGCACAGATACGCAGTATTTT. Its protein is CASSLNPGRLAGGTDTQYF.

This clonotype showed up just a few times. The V gene is TRBV20-1, the J gene TRBJ2-1; D is uncertain. V lost 2 bases, J lost 7 bases, and 6 bases lay in between. Germline CDR1 is DFQATT and CDR2 is SNEGSKA (reference sequence). The CDR3 length is 11 residues. DNA of the CDR3: TGCAGTGCTAGATCTAGGAATGAGCAGTTCTTC. Its protein is CSARSRNEQFF.

The rearrangement uses TRBV19 and TRBJ1-2; TRBD1 might be the D (6 bases). With 3 bases removed from V and 6 bases from J, the gap between germline ends came to 14 bases. Germline V gene data show CDR1 as LNHDA and CDR2 as SQIVND (reference sequence). The CDR3 is made up of 14 amino acids. The CDR3 DNA follows: TGTGCCAGTAGTATCCTGGACAGCCGCGATGGCTACACCTTC. It yields the protein CASSILDSRDGYTF.

This clonotype was recorded a few times. The chain links TRBV5-1 to TRBJ1-6; D unclear. Germline V gene lookup returns CDR1 SGHRS and CDR2 YFSETQ. The CDR3 length is 12 residues. Trimming shortened V by 0 bases and J by 9 bases, and 4 bases separated the two germline ends. CDR3 sequence: CASSLDASPLHF. CDR3 DNA sequence: TGCGCCAGCAGCTTGGATGCTTCACCCCTCCACTTT.

This chain links TRBV10-3 with TRBJ2-3, with a weak D call TRBD1 (5 bases). The CDR3 has 12 residues. CDR1 and CDR2 from the germline V gene are ENHRY and SYGVKD. The V end lost 9 bases, the J end lost 2 bases, and 9 bases lay between the germline ends. The CDR3 spells CAINGHTDTQYF. The CDR3 bases are TGTGCCATTAATGGACACACAGATACGCAGTATTTT.

Many counts were recorded for this clonotype. The V and J genes are TRBV12-3 or TRBV12-4 and TRBJ2-7; the D is unclear. With 4 bases removed from V and 1 base from J, the gap between germline ends came to 8 bases. CDR3 length: 13 amino acids. CDR3 sequence (DNA): TGTGCCAGCAGTTGGTCGGGTTCCTACGAGCAGTACTTC. Translation gives CASSWSGSYEQYF.

The CDR3 DNA sequence: TGCGCCAGCAGCTCGGTCTTGGGTGGCACAGATACGCAGTATTTT. Encoded protein: CASSSVLGGTDTQYF. The chain carries TRBV5-1 and TRBJ2-3; D is undetermined. Germline V lookup: CDR1 SGHRS, CDR2 YFSETQ. V lost 3 bases to trimming and J lost 1 base, with 12 bases between them. There are 15 residues in the CDR3. The whole variable domain, filled in from reference TRBV5-1 and TRBJ2-3, reads KAGVTQTPRYLIKTRGQQVTLSCSPISGHRSVSWYQQTPGQGLQFLFEYFSETQRNKGNFPGRFSGRQFSNSRSEMNVSTLELGDSALYLCASSSVLGGTDTQYFGPGTRLTVL.